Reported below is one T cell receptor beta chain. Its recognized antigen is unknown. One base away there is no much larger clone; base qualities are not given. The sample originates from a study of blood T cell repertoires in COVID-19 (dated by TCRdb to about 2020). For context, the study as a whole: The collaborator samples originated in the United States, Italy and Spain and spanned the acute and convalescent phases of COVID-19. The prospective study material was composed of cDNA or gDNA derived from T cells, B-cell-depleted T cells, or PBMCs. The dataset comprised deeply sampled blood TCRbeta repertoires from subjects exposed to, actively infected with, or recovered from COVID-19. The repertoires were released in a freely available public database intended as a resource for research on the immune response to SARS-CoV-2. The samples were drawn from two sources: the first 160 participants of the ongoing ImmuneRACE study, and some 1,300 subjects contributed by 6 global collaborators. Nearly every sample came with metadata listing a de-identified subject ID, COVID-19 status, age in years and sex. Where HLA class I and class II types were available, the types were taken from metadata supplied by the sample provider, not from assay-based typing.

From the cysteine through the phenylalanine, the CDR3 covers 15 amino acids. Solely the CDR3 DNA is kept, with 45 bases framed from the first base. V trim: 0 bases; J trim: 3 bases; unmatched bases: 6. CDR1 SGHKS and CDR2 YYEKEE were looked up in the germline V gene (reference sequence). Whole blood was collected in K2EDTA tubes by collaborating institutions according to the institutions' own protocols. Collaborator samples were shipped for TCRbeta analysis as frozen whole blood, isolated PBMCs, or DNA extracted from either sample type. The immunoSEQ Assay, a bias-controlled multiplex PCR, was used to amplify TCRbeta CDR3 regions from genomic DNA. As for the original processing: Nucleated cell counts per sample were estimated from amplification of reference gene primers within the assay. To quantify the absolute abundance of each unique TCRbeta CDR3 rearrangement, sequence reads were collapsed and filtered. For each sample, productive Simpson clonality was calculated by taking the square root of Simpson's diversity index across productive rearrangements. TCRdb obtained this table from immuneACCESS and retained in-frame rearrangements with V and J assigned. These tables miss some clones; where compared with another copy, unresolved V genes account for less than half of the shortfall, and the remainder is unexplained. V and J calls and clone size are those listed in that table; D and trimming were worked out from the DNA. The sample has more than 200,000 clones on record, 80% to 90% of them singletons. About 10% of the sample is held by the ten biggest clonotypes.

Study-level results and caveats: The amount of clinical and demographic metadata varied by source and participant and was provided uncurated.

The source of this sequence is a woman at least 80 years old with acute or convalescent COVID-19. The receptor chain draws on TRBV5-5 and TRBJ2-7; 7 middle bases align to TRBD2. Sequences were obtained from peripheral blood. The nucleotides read TGTGCCAGCAGCTTGGTTAGCGGGTACTACTACGAGCAGTACTTC. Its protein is CASSLVSGYYYEQYF. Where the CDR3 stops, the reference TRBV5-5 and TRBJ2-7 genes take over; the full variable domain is DAGVTQSPTHLIKTRGQQVTLRCSPISGHKSVSWYQQVLGQGPQFIFQYYEKEERGRGNFPDRFSARQFPNYSSELNVNALLLGDSALYLCASSLVSGYYYEQYFGPGTRLTVT.